This T cell receptor (beta chain) was captured by sequencing in a study of T cell responses to AZD1222 COVID-19 vaccine (dated by TCRdb to the early 2020s). The study in broad terms: A total of just over 230 trial participants underwent TCR sequencing, of whom about 210 received two doses of AZD1222 and about 25 received two doses of the MenACWY control vaccine. Trial participants were enrolled by age into 18-55, 56-69 and 70-plus year subgroups, with around 150, 28 and 57 TCR-sequenced participants respectively.

Explained via the paper, the time point label denotes: about 28 days (+/-7) after the second vaccine dose. AZD1222 recipients with second doses at about 4 weeks or about 12 weeks were pooled, because spike-specific TCR depth and breadth did not differ between schedules. Vaccinee samples were obtained from the UK trials COV001 and COV002, which included a single-blind randomized controlled phase 2/3 trial of AZD1222 (ChAdOx1 nCoV-19) in healthy adults. For TCRbeta chain sequencing, PBMC samples from trial participants were taken at day 0 and at day 28 after the second dose. V and J are trimmed by 1 base and 7 bases, and the gene matches miss 12 bases of the junction. Via the germline V gene, CDR1 is SGHRS and CDR2 YFSETQ. The CDR3 goes from the cysteine to the phenylalanine over 18 residues. Only CDR3 DNA remains: 54 bases, in frame from the first base. About this clone: Its antigen has not been determined. No base quality information exists; no much larger clone differs at one position.

The CDR3 regions of human TCRbeta chains were analyzed by immunosequencing. As for the original processing: Repertoire TCRs were checked for matches against a reference library of SARS-CoV-2-specific TCRs that had been generated using the MIRA antigen-specificity platform. Breadth was defined as the fraction of unique TCRs that were SARS-CoV-2-associated. Depth was defined as the fraction of total T cells that were SARS-CoV-2-associated. Using the MIRA data, each spike-specific TCR was mapped to the spike region that the TCR reacts to and placed in a CD4 or CD8 class. Log10-transformed breadth and depth values were compared by one-way ANOVA with Sidak's multiple comparisons tests. This is the immuneACCESS table as TCRdb keeps it, with only in-frame sequences that have V and J called. A part of the clones is gone; compared with another copy, unresolved V genes explain less than half, and the rest is unexplained. That table is the source of V, J and clone size, and D and trimming were worked out from the DNA. The sample profile shows 150,000 to 200,000 clones; 70% to 90% of them were found once. Roughly 10% of the sample comes from the top ten.

Points the paper makes about the study in general: CD4 TCRs associated with the vaccine covered the entire spike protein, and the dominant responses were in regions 160-218 and 743-854. Participants were mostly white British and included more females than males, and it was suggested by the authors that clonal diversity may have been underestimated. Because no day 14 peak-response samples were available, repertoires were characterized only after the peak T cell response. After two AZD1222 doses, both the breadth and the depth of spike-specific TCRs were significantly higher than at day 0 and than in MenACWY recipients. The 56-69-year group was small, and its depth increase did not reach significance, likely because of low power. Conclusions about previously exposed vaccinees were limited because only six or seven AZD1222 recipients were SARS-CoV-2 seropositive at baseline. Epitopes outside the regions mutated in the B.1.351 and B.1.1.7 variants were reportedly recognized by nearly half of the unique spike-specific TCRs.

This receptor was obtained from an adult who received the AZD1222 COVID-19 vaccine. This specimen consisted of peripheral blood, obtained 28 days after the second AZD1222 dose. Recombination connected TRBV5-1 to TRBJ1-4, and 11 junction bases match TRBD1. The bases read TGCGCCAGCAGCTTGTGGGACAGGGGGTCCTCCGGGGGTGAAAAACTGTTTTTT. Translated, this gives CASSLWDRGSSGGEKLFF. Where the CDR3 stops, the reference TRBV5-1 and TRBJ1-4 genes take over; the full variable domain is KAGVTQTPRYLIKTRGQQVTLSCSPISGHRSVSWYQQTPGQGLQFLFEYFSETQRNKGNFPGRFSGRQFSNSRSEMNVSTLELGDSALYLCASSLWDRGSSGGEKLFFGSGTQLSVL.